This T cell receptor beta chain was documented in a study of blood T cell repertoires in COVID-19. Looked up from germline, CDR1 is LNHDA and CDR2 is SQIVND (reference sequence). This CDR3 region has 11 residues. Trimming took off 5 bases at V and 8 bases at J, with 9 bases between the two ends. TCRdb's copy holds only in-frame clones and misses some; the assay was immunoSEQ multiplex PCR. The sample carries 150,000 or so clones, roughly nine tenths recorded once. The sample was peripheral blood. This receptor was taken from a woman aged 65 to 85 with acute or convalescent COVID-19. The J gene is TRBJ1-1, the V gene TRBV19; a weak D match, TRBD1 (5 bases). CDR3 sequence reads: CASSGPGEAFF. The CDR3 DNA reads as TGTGCCAGTAGTGGTCCAGGGGAAGCTTTCTTT.